The rows below give T cell receptor beta chains drawn from one sample of a study of T and B cells in COVID-19 patients. Each CDR3 protein is one row after TCRdb ran MiXCR on the multiplex PCR reads. The sample shows 3,000 to 4,000 distinct CDR3 sequences, roughly 30% of them seen only once. The specimen was blood. Every receptor here comes from a human donor with active COVID-19. The donor label of this sample is uncertain. Both conserved end residues are part of each CDR3. Fields, in order: D gene, clone size, J gene, V gene, CDR3 protein, CDR3 DNA. A D gene is named only where the DNA matches it firmly. Size tells how often a clone was seen (once, few, many) or the class of an expanded clone, and some rows leave it out.

d_call: .
clone_size: .
j_call: TRBJ2-1
v_call: TRBV10-3
cdr3_aa: CAISEQGQINEQFF
cdr3_nt: TGTGCCATCAGTGAGCAGGGCCAGATCAATGAGCAGTTCTTC

d_call: TRBD2
clone_size: few
j_call: TRBJ2-7
v_call: TRBV13
cdr3_aa: CASSTGLAVYEQYF
cdr3_nt: TGTGCCAGCAGCACCGGACTAGCTGTCTACGAGCAGTACTTC

d_call: .
clone_size: medium-sized
j_call: TRBJ2-5
v_call: TRBV19
cdr3_aa: CASSQRSGPQETQYF
cdr3_nt: TGTGCCAGTAGCCAGAGGTCCGGACCCCAAGAGACCCAGTACTTC

d_call: .
clone_size: medium-sized
j_call: TRBJ2-4
v_call: TRBV19
cdr3_aa: CASSYGAAKNIQYF
cdr3_nt: TGTGCCAGTAGTTACGGGGCAGCCAAAAACATTCAGTACTTC

d_call: .
clone_size: .
j_call: TRBJ2-2
v_call: TRBV5-1
cdr3_aa: CASTRVTLAGELFF
cdr3_nt: TGCGCCAGCACCCGGGTTACACTCGCCGGGGAGCTGTTTTTT

d_call: .
clone_size: .
j_call: TRBJ1-1
v_call: TRBV19
cdr3_aa: CASSGRGQRNTEAFF
cdr3_nt: TGTGCCAGTAGTGGTCGGGGGCAAAGGAACACTGAAGCTTTCTTT

d_call: .
clone_size: .
j_call: TRBJ2-3
v_call: TRBV6-5
cdr3_aa: CASSEFGGQRPLTQYF
cdr3_nt: TGTGCCAGCAGTGAATTTGGGGGCCAGCGGCCACTTACGCAGTATTTT

d_call: TRBD1
clone_size: .
j_call: TRBJ2-5
v_call: TRBV5-6
cdr3_aa: CASSLGQGRGETQYF
cdr3_nt: TGTGCCAGCAGCCTCGGACAGGGGCGAGGCGAGACCCAGTACTTC

d_call: .
clone_size: .
j_call: TRBJ1-2
v_call: TRBV6-5
cdr3_aa: CASSQLNRELGYTF
cdr3_nt: TGTGCCAGCAGCCAACTAAACAGGGAGCTTGGCTACACCTTC

d_call: .
clone_size: .
j_call: TRBJ2-1
v_call: TRBV7-9
cdr3_aa: CASSLGLYNEQFF
cdr3_nt: TGTGCCAGCAGCCTGGGACTCTACAATGAGCAGTTCTTC

d_call: TRBD2
clone_size: medium-sized
j_call: TRBJ2-1
v_call: TRBV13
cdr3_aa: CASSQGLAGVYEQFF
cdr3_nt: TGTGCCAGCAGCCAGGGTCTAGCGGGGGTGTATGAGCAGTTCTTC